This TCR beta chain appears in the sequencing data of a study of shared clonotypes between healthy human individuals. This CDR3 comprises 12 residues. Germline V gives CDR1 SQVTM, CDR2 ANQGSEA. V dropped 4 bases and J dropped 7; count of bases not matched to a gene: 7. Only in-frame clones appear in the TCRdb table, and some are missing; sequencing was by immunoSEQ multiplex PCR. The top ten clones hold around 0.38% of a sample with 2 million to 2.5 million clones, around 93% of them seen once. The sequence derives from a man between 18 and 29 years old in good health. Some clones in this sample may be carry-over from other donors' samples. The V gene is TRBV29-1, the J gene TRBJ2-7; 7 nucleotides agree with TRBD1. Sequenced sample: naive CD4+ T cells from PBMCs. Subset described: CD45RA+ positively selected. This chain's CDR3 is CSVVQGSGEQYF. As DNA, the CDR3 is TGCAGCGTTGTACAGGGGAGTGGGGAGCAGTACTTC.